The clone carrying this T cell receptor beta chain was counted a single time. Antigen unknown. This sample is part of a study of T cell responses to AZD1222 COVID-19 vaccine. Regarding the study as a whole: Repertoire sampling happened only post peak T cell response. Donor demographics were predominantly white British with a female majority; clonal diversity may be underestimated.

The V gene end was trimmed by 0 bases and the J gene end by 1 base; junction bases not matched to a gene: 5. Germline CDR1 and CDR2: MGHRA and YSYEKL. The CDR3 has 16 amino acids. Libraries were prepared by immunoSEQ multiplex PCR; TCRdb keeps only in-frame clonotypes and omits some of them. Among around 88,000 clones listed, about nine tenths were seen once. The source was peripheral blood, collected on day 0 of MenACWY control vaccination. The chain carries TRBV4-1 and TRBJ1-1, with TRBD1 identical over 7 bases. This TCR came from an adult in good health. The CDR3 coding sequence is TGCGCCAGCAGCCAAGATTCTGGGACAGCGAACACTGAAGCTTTCTTT. It is translated as CASSQDSGTANTEAFF.